The T cell receptor beta chain described here comes from a study of radiation and T cells in renal cell carcinoma. Treatment meaning: treatment-naive control, cytoreductive nephrectomy. Germline V gene lookup returns CDR1 KGHSH and CDR2 LQKENI. The V end was cut by 6 bases, the J end by 0 bases, with 9 bases between. This CDR3 region has 15 residues. Data came from immunoSEQ multiplex PCR; TCRdb stores just in-frame clones and leaves some out. Of 24,000 or so clones in the sample, more than 50% were seen once. To note about this clone: What it recognizes is unknown.

Study findings and constraints: Compared with controls, irradiated tumors showed greater TCR clonality.

The chain is built from TRBV18 and TRBJ2-6; D may be TRBD2 (5 bases). The starting material was tumor tissue, obtained from a patient whose treatment was nephrectomy without radiotherapy. This clonotype was obtained from a human donor with renal cell carcinoma. The CDR3 sequence is CASSPRDSGANVLTF. The DNA for the CDR3 is TGTGCCAGCTCTCCCCGGGACTCTGGGGCCAACGTCCTGACTTTC.